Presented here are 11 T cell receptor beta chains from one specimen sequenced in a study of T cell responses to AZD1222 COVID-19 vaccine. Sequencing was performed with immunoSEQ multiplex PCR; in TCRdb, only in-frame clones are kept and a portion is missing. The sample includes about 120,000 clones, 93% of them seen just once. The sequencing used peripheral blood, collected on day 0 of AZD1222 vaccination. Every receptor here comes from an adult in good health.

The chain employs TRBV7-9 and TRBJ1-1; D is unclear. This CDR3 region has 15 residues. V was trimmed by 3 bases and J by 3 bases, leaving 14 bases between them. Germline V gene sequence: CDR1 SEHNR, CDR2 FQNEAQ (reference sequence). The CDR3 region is CASSFPGQTDTEAFF. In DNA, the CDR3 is TGTGCCAGCAGCTTTCCAGGCCAGACGGACACTGAAGCTTTCTTT. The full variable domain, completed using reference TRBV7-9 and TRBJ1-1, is DTGVSQNPRHKITKRGQNVTFRCDPISEHNRLYWYRQTLGQGPEFLTYFQNEAQLEKSRLLSDRFSAERPKGSFSTLEIQRTEQGDSAMYLCASSFPGQTDTEAFFGQGTRLTVV.

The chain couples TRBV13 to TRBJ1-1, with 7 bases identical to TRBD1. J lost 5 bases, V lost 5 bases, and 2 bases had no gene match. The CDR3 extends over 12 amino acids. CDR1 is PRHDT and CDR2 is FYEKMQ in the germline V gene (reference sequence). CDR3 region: CASSPGGTEAFF. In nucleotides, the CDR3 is TGTGCCAGCAGCCCAGGGGGAACTGAAGCTTTCTTT.

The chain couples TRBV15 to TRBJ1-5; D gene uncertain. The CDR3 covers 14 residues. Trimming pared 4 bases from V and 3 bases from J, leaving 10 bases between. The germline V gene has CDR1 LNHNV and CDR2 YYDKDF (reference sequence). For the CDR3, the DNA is TGTGCCACCAGCACCGCGATCCTCAATCAGCCCCAGCATTTT. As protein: CATSTAILNQPQHF. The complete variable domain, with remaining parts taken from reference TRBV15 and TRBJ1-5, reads DAMVIQNPRYQVTQFGKPVTLSCSQTLNHNVMYWYQQKSSQAPKLLFHYYDKDFNNEADTPDNFQSRRPNTSFCFLDIRSPGLGDTAMYLCATSTAILNQPQHFGDGTRLSIL.

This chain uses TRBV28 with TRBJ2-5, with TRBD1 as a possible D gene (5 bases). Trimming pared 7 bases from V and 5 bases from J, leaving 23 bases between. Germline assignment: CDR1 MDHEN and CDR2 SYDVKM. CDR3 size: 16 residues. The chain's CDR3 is CASTLPPASGPETQYF. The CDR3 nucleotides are TGTGCCAGCACCCTCCCTCCGGCGTCAGGGCCGGAGACCCAGTACTTC. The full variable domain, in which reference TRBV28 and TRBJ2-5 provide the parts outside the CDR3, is DVKVTQSSRYLVKRTGEKVFLECVQDMDHENMFWYRQDPGLGLRLIYFSYDVKMKEKGDIPEGYSVSREKKERFSLILESASTNQTSMYLCASTLPPASGPETQYFGPGTRLLVL.

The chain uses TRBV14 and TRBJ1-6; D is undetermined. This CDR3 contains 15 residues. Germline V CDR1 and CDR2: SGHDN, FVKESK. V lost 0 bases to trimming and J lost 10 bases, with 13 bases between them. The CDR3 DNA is TGTGCCAGCAGCCAAGATGGAGGGAGAGGGTCACCCCTCCACTTT. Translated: CASSQDGGRGSPLHF.

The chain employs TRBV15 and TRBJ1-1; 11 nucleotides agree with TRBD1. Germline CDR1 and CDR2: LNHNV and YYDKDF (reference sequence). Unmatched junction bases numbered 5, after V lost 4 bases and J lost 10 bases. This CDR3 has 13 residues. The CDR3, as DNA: TGTGCCACCAGCAAGGGGACAGGGGGTGGAGCTTTCTTT. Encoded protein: CATSKGTGGGAFF.

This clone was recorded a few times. In nucleotides, the CDR3 is TGTGCCAGCAGCTTATTCGGTGGGGTGTTAGGAAACACCATATATTTT. It is translated as CASSLFGGVLGNTIYF. This chain connects TRBV11-2 to TRBJ1-3; D gene unclear. V was trimmed by 2 bases and J by 4 bases, leaving 15 bases between them. Germline-derived CDR1 and CDR2 are SGHAT and FQNNGV. The CDR3 extends over 16 amino acids.

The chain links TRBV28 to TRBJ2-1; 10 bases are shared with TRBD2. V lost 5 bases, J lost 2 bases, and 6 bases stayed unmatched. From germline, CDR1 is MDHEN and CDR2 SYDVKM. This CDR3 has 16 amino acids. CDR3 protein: CASSTLAGAAYNEQFF. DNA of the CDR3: TGTGCCAGCAGTACGCTAGCGGGAGCGGCCTACAATGAGCAGTTCTTC.

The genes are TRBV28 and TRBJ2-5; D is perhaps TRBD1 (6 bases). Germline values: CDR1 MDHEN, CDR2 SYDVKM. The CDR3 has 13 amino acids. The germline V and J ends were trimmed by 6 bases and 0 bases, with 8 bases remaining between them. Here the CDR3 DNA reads TGTGCCAGCAGGACAGGTTACCAAGAGACCCAGTACTTC. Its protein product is CASRTGYQETQYF.

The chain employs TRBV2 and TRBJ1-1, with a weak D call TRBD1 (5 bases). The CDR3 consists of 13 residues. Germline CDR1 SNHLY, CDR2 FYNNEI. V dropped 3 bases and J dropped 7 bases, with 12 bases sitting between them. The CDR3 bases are TGTGCCAGCAGTGACGCCAGGGAGAATGAAGCTTTCTTT. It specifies CASSDARENEAFF.

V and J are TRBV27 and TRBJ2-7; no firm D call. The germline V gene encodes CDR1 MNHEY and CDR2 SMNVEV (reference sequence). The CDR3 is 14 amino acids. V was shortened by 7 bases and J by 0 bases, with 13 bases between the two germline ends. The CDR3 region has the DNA TGTGCCAGCACCTCCTGGGGTTCCTCCTACGAGCAGTACTTC. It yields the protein CASTSWGSSYEQYF.